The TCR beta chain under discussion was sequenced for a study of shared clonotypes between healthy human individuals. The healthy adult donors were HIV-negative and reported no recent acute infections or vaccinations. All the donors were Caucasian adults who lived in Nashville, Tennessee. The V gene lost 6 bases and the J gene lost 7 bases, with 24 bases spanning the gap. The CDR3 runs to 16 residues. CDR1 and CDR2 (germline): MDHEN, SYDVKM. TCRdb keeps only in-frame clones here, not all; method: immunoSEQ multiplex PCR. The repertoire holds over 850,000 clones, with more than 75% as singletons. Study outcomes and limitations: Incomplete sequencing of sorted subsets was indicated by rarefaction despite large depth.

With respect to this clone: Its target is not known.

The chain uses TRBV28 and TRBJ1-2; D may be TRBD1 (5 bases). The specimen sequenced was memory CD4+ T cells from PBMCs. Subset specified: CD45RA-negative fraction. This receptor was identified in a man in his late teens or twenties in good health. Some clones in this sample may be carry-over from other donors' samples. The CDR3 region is CASREPGRGGAGGYTF. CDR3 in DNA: TGTGCCAGCAGGGAACCCGGGCGGGGCGGCGCGGGTGGCTACACCTTC.